The following is a T cell receptor beta chain sequence with its context. This specimen belongs to a study of shared clonotypes between healthy human individuals. CDR3 size: 16 residues. The V gene's germline CDR1 is MDHEN and CDR2 SYDVKM. The J segment lost 4 bases and the V segment lost 5 bases, leaving 7 bases of the junction unmatched. Data came from immunoSEQ multiplex PCR; TCRdb stores just in-frame clones and leaves some out. The sample holds about 610,000 clones, around 97% seen once. Only Caucasian adults living in Nashville, Tennessee made up the donor group. Sequenced sample: naive CD4+ T cells sorted from blood. Indicated subset: CD45RA+ positively selected. The receptor was derived from a woman in her 30s in good health. The chain is built from TRBV28 and TRBJ2-3, with 12 bases that match TRBD1. DNA of the CDR3: TGTGCCAGCAGTGGGGACAGGGGGCTGATTTCAGATACGCAGTATTTT. The encoded protein is CASSGDRGLISDTQYF.